These 21 T cell receptor beta chains share one sample of origin, sequenced in a study of T cell responses to AZD1222 COVID-19 vaccine. TCRdb's table, derived via immunoSEQ multiplex PCR, lists solely in-frame clones and lacks some. The table lists 90,000 to 120,000 clones, about 89% of them singletons. Sequencing used peripheral blood, obtained on day 0 of AZD1222 vaccination. Receptors were obtained from an adult in good health.

J is TRBJ2-3 and V is TRBV7-2; TRBD1 aligns across 8 bases. V lost 6 bases and J lost 2; bases outside the gene matches: 13. The CDR3 covers 17 residues. Germline lookup yields CDR1 SGHTA and CDR2 FQGNSA. CDR3 in amino acids: CASSSGPGGLDTDTQYF. The CDR3 DNA follows: TGTGCCAGCAGTTCAGGACCAGGGGGCTTAGACACAGATACGCAGTATTTT. The full variable domain, its missing parts supplied by reference TRBV7-2 and TRBJ2-3, is GAGVSQSPSNKVTEKGKDVELRCDPISGHTALYWYRQSLGQGLEFLIYFQGNSAPDKSGLPSDRFSAERTGGSVSTLTIQRTQQEDSAVYLCASSSGPGGLDTDTQYFGPGTRLTVL.

The V gene is TRBV27, the J gene TRBJ1-3; 10 nucleotides align to TRBD1. The CDR3 contains 15 residues. The germline V gene has CDR1 MNHEY and CDR2 SMNVEV (reference sequence). Trimming took 9 bases from V and 0 from J; bases not matched to a gene: 5. CDR3 amino acids: CASWDRGNSGNTIYF. The CDR3 DNA reads TGTGCCAGTTGGGACAGGGGAAACTCTGGAAACACCATATATTTT.

The chain has TRBV27 and TRBJ1-6; 8 nucleotides agree with TRBD1. Germline values: CDR1 MNHEY, CDR2 SMNVEV (reference sequence). There are 17 residues in the CDR3. The V segment lost 4 bases and the J segment 6 bases; nucleotides outside the gene matches: 11. The CDR3 here is CASSSKRQGTVNSPLHF. CDR3 sequence (DNA): TGTGCCAGCAGTTCGAAAAGACAGGGGACGGTTAATTCACCCCTCCACTTT.

The chain combines TRBV28 with TRBJ1-5, with no clear D. CDR1 and CDR2 from the germline V gene are MDHEN and SYDVKM. V was trimmed by 7 bases and J by 3 bases, leaving 7 bases between them. The CDR3 is 12 amino acids. The CDR3 region has the DNA TGTGCCAGCAAGGTTTCCAATCAGCCCCAGCATTTT. Protein product: CASKVSNQPQHF.

The rearrangement uses TRBV15 and TRBJ1-5, with 7 bases identical to TRBD1. This CDR3 comprises 15 residues. CDR1 is LNHNV and CDR2 is YYDKDF in the germline V gene (reference sequence). The junction had 5 bases not matched to a gene; V was cut back by 2 bases and J by 4 bases. CDR3 sequence reads: CATSRHGQANQPQHF. For the CDR3, the DNA is TGTGCCACCAGCAGACATGGACAGGCAAATCAGCCCCAGCATTTT.

The chain joins TRBV19 to TRBJ1-2; TRBD1 aligns across 7 bases. V lost 1 base to trimming and J lost 8 bases; unmatched junction nucleotides: 7. The CDR3 spans 14 residues. Germline V gene lookup returns CDR1 LNHDA and CDR2 SQIVND (reference sequence). The CDR3 is CASSIGRTGRGYTF. The DNA of the CDR3 is TGTGCCAGTAGTATAGGGAGGACAGGCCGCGGCTACACCTTC.

This clone came up many times. The chain joins TRBV3-1 (or the pseudogene TRBV3-2) to TRBJ1-5; D remains ambiguous. Germline CDR1 reads LGHDT; CDR2 reads YNNKEL (reference sequence). With 3 bases removed from V and 7 bases from J, the gap between germline ends came to 13 bases. This CDR3 has 14 amino acids. DNA for the CDR3: TGTGCCAGCAGCCAGCTAGGTCGGGAACAGCCCCAGCATTTT. Translated: CASSQLGREQPQHF.

V and J are TRBV7-2 and TRBJ1-6, with no clear D. Germline lookup yields CDR1 SGHTA and CDR2 FQGNSA. This CDR3 is 12 amino acids long. Trimming removed 2 bases at V and 10 bases at J, with 6 bases between. The CDR3: CASSLSKSPLHF. The DNA for the CDR3 is TGTGCCAGCAGCTTATCAAAATCACCCCTCCACTTT. The variable domain in full, completed from reference TRBV7-2 and TRBJ1-6, reads GAGVSQSPSNKVTEKGKDVELRCDPISGHTALYWYRQSLGQGLEFLIYFQGNSAPDKSGLPSDRFSAERTGGSVSTLTIQRTQQEDSAVYLCASSLSKSPLHFGNGTRLTVT.

This chain uses TRBV12-3 or TRBV12-4 with TRBJ1-2, with a possible D match to TRBD1 (5 bases). CDR3 length: 13 amino acids. V was clipped by 2 bases and J by 7 bases, with 11 bases between them. CDR3 sequence reads: CASSLQEGAGYTF. CDR3 nucleotide sequence: TGTGCCAGCAGTTTACAGGAAGGGGCTGGCTACACCTTC.

The chain recombines TRBV19 with TRBJ1-4; 8 positions match TRBD1. The CDR3 is made up of 14 amino acids. The germline V gene encodes CDR1 LNHDA and CDR2 SQIVND (reference sequence). The J segment lost 5 bases and the V segment lost 9 bases, leaving 8 bases of the junction unmatched. CDR3 in amino acids: CASGRQGRNEKLFF. The CDR3 nucleotides read TGTGCCAGCGGGAGACAGGGGCGGAATGAAAAACTGTTTTTT.

This clone was observed once. This chain links TRBV30 with TRBJ2-6; D uncertain. This CDR3 comprises 13 residues. V was cut by 4 bases and J by 4 bases, with 8 bases left in between. CDR1 is GTSNPN, CDR2 SVGIG, per germline (reference sequence). The CDR3 sequence is CAWTLGGANVLTF. In DNA, the CDR3 is TGTGCCTGGACCCTTGGGGGGGCCAACGTCCTGACTTTC.

V and J are TRBV27 and TRBJ2-3; D gene unclear. The V gene lost 5 bases and the J gene lost 0 bases, with 15 bases spanning the gap. The CDR3 sequence is 16 residues long. CDR1 is MNHEY, CDR2 SMNVEV, per germline (reference sequence). The CDR3 loop reads CASSARKGRSTDTQYF. The CDR3 DNA follows: TGTGCCAGCAGTGCACGGAAAGGACGGAGCACAGATACGCAGTATTTT.

This clone was counted a few times. The gene calls are TRBV6-1 and TRBJ1-3; D not resolved. The CDR3 covers 15 residues. The V gene lost 2 bases and the J gene lost 0 bases, with 8 bases spanning the gap. Germline V gives CDR1 MNHNS, CDR2 SASEGT. CDR3 sequence (DNA): TGTGCCAGCAGTGAAAGGTCGGACTCTGGAAACACCATATATTTT. Its protein is CASSERSDSGNTIYF.

This clone was seen only once. J is TRBJ2-3 and V is TRBV3-1 (or the pseudogene TRBV3-2); D is uncertain. Trimming shortened V by 5 bases and J by 4 bases, and 7 bases separated the two germline ends. Germline assignment: CDR1 LGHDT and CDR2 YNNKEL (reference sequence). This CDR3 spans 12 amino acids. CDR3 loop: CASSSIADTQYF. CDR3 coding DNA: TGTGCCAGCAGCTCTATTGCAGATACGCAGTATTTT.

The chain uses TRBV9 and TRBJ2-7; TRBD1 is a possible D gene (5 bases). V lost 0 bases and J 2 bases, leaving 18 bases between the germline ends. The CDR3 contains 17 residues. From germline, CDR1 is SGDLS and CDR2 YYNGEE. CDR3 in amino acids: CASSVGQISKGAYEQYF. In DNA form, the CDR3 reads TGTGCCAGCAGCGTAGGACAGATTTCCAAGGGTGCCTACGAGCAGTACTTC.

Note on this clone: Mismatch with germline at one junction end may stem from a read error. This chain uses TRBV2 with TRBJ2-5; D is perhaps TRBD1 or TRBD2 (5 bases each). CDR3 length: 14 residues. Germline V gene sequence: CDR1 SNHLY, CDR2 FYNNEI. Here the CDR3 reads CASREEGSRETQYF. CDR3 DNA sequence: TGTGCCAGCAGGGAAGAGGGGTCACGGGAGACCCAGTACTTC.

The V call is TRBV28, the J call TRBJ2-6; 9 positions agree with TRBD2. With V trimmed by 3 bases and J by 2 bases, 2 bases remained unmatched. This CDR3 region has 16 residues. Germline V gene lookup returns CDR1 MDHEN and CDR2 SYDVKM. The CDR3 nucleotides are TGTGCCAGCAGTTTGCGGGGGGGCCCTGGGGCCAACGTCCTGACTTTC. Protein: CASSLRGGPGANVLTF.

V gene TRBV7-2 combines with J gene TRBJ2-1; 8 nucleotides align to TRBD2. The trim removed 8 bases at V and 8 bases at J, leaving 8 bases unmatched. There are 13 residues in the CDR3. Germline lookup yields CDR1 SGHTA and CDR2 FQGNSA. The CDR3 sequence: CASSLREGDEQFF. The DNA of the CDR3 is TGTGCCAGCTCCCTTCGGGAGGGGGATGAGCAGTTCTTC.

The V gene is TRBV3-1 (or the pseudogene TRBV3-2), the J gene TRBJ1-4; no clear D. The CDR3 covers 16 residues. Germline CDR1 is LGHDT and CDR2 is YNNKEL (reference sequence). V was shortened by 5 bases and J by 4 bases, with 17 bases between the two germline ends. The CDR3 bases are TGTGCCAGCAGCGTAACCCCAGCATCGGGTAATGAAAAACTGTTTTTT. Translation: CASSVTPASGNEKLFF.

This chain uses TRBV4-3 with TRBJ2-3; D gene ambiguous. Germline V gene data show CDR1 as LGHNA and CDR2 as YSLEER. V lost 1 base to trimming and J lost 6 bases, with 17 bases between them. There are 16 residues in the CDR3. CDR3 amino acids: CASSQAGTARFDTQYF. The CDR3 bases are TGCGCCAGCAGCCAAGCTGGTACAGCTAGGTTCGATACGCAGTATTTT.

CDR3: CASRLAEAAYEQYF. The CDR3 DNA follows: TGTGCCAGCAGACTGGCTGAAGCGGCCTACGAGCAGTACTTC. This rearrangement joins TRBV6-5 to TRBJ2-7; TRBD2 is a possible D gene (5 bases). V shed 6 bases and J shed 2 bases, with 14 bases lying between them. The CDR3 loop spans 14 amino acids. Germline V CDR1 and CDR2: MNHEY, SVGAGI.